The 20 T cell receptor beta chains presented below share a single source sample, sequenced in a study of beta chain features in type 1 diabetes. Sequencing targeted expressed TCRB transcripts, as all isolated RNA had been reverse transcribed. Profiled with immunoSEQ multiplex PCR; TCRdb holds only in-frame clones, not every one. The sample lists under 350,000 clones; around 7.8% were seen once. Sequenced: central memory CD4+ T cells from blood. The receptors shown here come from a woman aged 18-29 years in good health.

This clone has at least ten counts. Other DNA variants within this sample encode the same CDR3. The V and J genes are TRBV7-2 and TRBJ2-5; D call uncertain. This CDR3 is built from 14 residues. V was cut by 5 bases and J by 2 bases, with 12 bases left in between. Germline V CDR1 and CDR2: SGHTA, FQGNSA. The CDR3 here is CASSPTGLQETQYF. In DNA, the CDR3 is TGTGCCAGCAGCCCGACTGGGCTACAAGAGACCCAGTACTTC.

The V call is TRBV15, the J call TRBJ2-6; 7 bases fit TRBD1. Trimming removed 3 bases from V and 1 base from J; junction bases left unmatched: 12. The germline CDR1 and CDR2 sequences are LNHNV and YYDKDF (reference sequence). The CDR3 is 19 residues long. The CDR3 sequence: CATSRGYRTGVSGANVLTF. DNA for the CDR3: TGTGCCACCAGCAGGGGTTACAGGACAGGAGTATCTGGGGCCAACGTCCTGACTTTC.

The chain couples TRBV6-5 to TRBJ1-1; perhaps TRBD1 as D (5 bases). This CDR3 contains 13 residues. Germline CDR1 reads MNHEY; CDR2 reads SVGAGI. Trimming pared 7 bases from V and 4 bases from J, leaving 13 bases between. This CDR3 is CASIAAGGTEAFF. CDR3 nucleotides: TGTGCCAGCATCGCCGCGGGGGGCACTGAAGCTTTCTTT.

The CDR3 loop reads CASSSGIYEQYV. In DNA, the CDR3 is TGTGCCAGCAGTTCGGGAATCTACGAGCAGTACGTC. The chain combines TRBV28 with TRBJ2-7; tentatively, D is TRBD2 (5 bases). This CDR3 region has 12 residues. Trimming removed 4 bases from V and 3 bases from J, with 7 bases in between. Germline-derived CDR1 and CDR2 are MDHEN and SYDVKM.

This chain connects TRBV7-2 to TRBJ2-1; 7 bases agree with TRBD2. This CDR3 region has 15 residues. Losses at the gene ends were 2 bases for V and 7 bases for J; bases not matched to a gene: 8. Germline CDR1 and CDR2: SGHTA and FQGNSA. The CDR3 region is CASSLMSGGSNEQFF. In DNA, the CDR3 is TGTGCCAGCAGCTTAATGTCGGGAGGATCTAATGAGCAGTTCTTC.

The sample holds many counts of this clone. This chain links TRBV7-2 with TRBJ2-1, with 8 bases aligning to TRBD2. This CDR3 spans 16 amino acids. Germline loops: CDR1 SGHTA, CDR2 FQGNSA. V was clipped by 6 bases and J by 8 bases; unmatched bases: 15. The CDR3 loop reads CASRHDGTRGVDEQFF. The CDR3 nucleotides read TGTGCCAGCAGACACGACGGGACTAGAGGTGTCGATGAGCAGTTCTTC.

The chain recombines TRBV4-3 with TRBJ2-5, with TRBD2 matching over 13 bases. Germline V CDR1 and CDR2: LGHNA, YSLEER. Losses at the gene ends were 0 bases for V and 5 bases for J; bases not matched to a gene: 3. CDR3 length: 16 amino acids. The CDR3 nucleotides are TGCGCCAGCAGCCAAGAGACTAGCGGGGGGTCGGAGACCCAGTACTTC. Amino acid sequence: CASSQETSGGSETQYF.

This sequence joins TRBV1 and TRBJ2-7; the table's D call, TRBD2, has no DNA check behind it. TRBV1 is a recognized pseudogene. CDR3 length: 14 amino acids. The CDR3: CTSEVAGGFYEQYF. CDR3 sequence (DNA): TGCACCAGCGAAGTAGCGGGAGGGTTCTACGAGCAGTACTTC.

This clone turned up a few times. The J gene is TRBJ2-7, the V gene TRBV28; D tentatively reads TRBD1 or TRBD2 (5 bases each). V was trimmed by 3 bases and J by 3 bases, leaving 21 bases between them. This CDR3 region has 17 residues. Per germline, CDR1 MDHEN and CDR2 SYDVKM. The CDR3 here is CASSLGVAGRFVYEQYV. CDR3 DNA sequence: TGTGCCAGCAGTTTGGGGGTGGCGGGTAGATTCGTCTACGAGCAGTACGTC.

The chain couples TRBV9 to TRBJ2-3, with TRBD2 matching 11 bases. Germline CDR1 reads SGDLS; CDR2 reads YYNGEE. This CDR3 is 17 amino acids long. With 0 bases clipped from V and 6 bases from J, the junction kept 9 bases outside the gene matches. This chain's CDR3 is CASSVGGLAGGYDTQYF. The CDR3 DNA is TGTGCCAGCAGCGTAGGCGGGCTAGCGGGAGGATATGATACGCAGTATTTT.

This clone has just a few counts. At the DNA level, this CDR3 is encoded by other sequences in the same sample as well. DNA for the CDR3: TGTGCCACCAGCAGAGATCTAGCCAGTTTAAGCGCCAAAAACATTCAGTACTTC. The encoded protein is CATSRDLASLSAKNIQYF. This chain connects TRBV15 to TRBJ2-4, with D perhaps matching TRBD2 (5 bases). Germline V lookup: CDR1 LNHNV, CDR2 YYDKDF (reference sequence). Trimming cost V 0 bases and J 1 base, with 16 bases left between them. The CDR3 runs 18 residues. Together with reference TRBV15 and TRBJ2-4, the CDR3 gives the full variable domain: DAMVIQNPRYQVTQFGKPVTLSCSQTLNHNVMYWYQQKSSQAPKLLFHYYDKDFNNEADTPDNFQSRRPNTSFCFLDIRSPGLGDTAMYLCATSRDLASLSAKNIQYFGAGTRLSVL.

The chain has TRBV6-6 and TRBJ1-2, with 7 bases fitting TRBD1. CDR1 is MNHNY and CDR2 is SVGAGI in the germline V gene (reference sequence). V was pared by 8 bases and J by 7 bases, with 10 bases of the junction left unmatched. The CDR3 spans 13 residues. The CDR3 nucleotides are TGTGCCAGCTACAGACAGGGAGAAAGTGGCTACACCTTC. Translating it yields CASYRQGESGYTF.

This clone came up a few times. The V gene is TRBV2, the J gene TRBJ2-5; 11 nucleotides agree with TRBD2. V trimming: 7 bases; J trimming: 5 bases; junction bases outside the gene matches: 9. In germline, CDR1 is SNHLY, CDR2 FYNNEI. The CDR3 sequence is 15 residues long. The CDR3 sequence is CASNPSGGLGETQYF. The CDR3 DNA reads TGTGCCAGCAACCCTAGCGGGGGGCTGGGGGAGACCCAGTACTTC.

This chain joins TRBV27 and TRBJ2-3, with D unresolved. CDR1 is MNHEY, CDR2 SMNVEV, per germline (reference sequence). Trimming shortened V by 5 bases and J by 2 bases, and 8 bases separated the two germline ends. The CDR3 sequence is 13 residues long. CDR3 nucleotides: TGTGCCAGCAGTGGGTTTAACACAGATACGCAGTATTTT. Its translation: CASSGFNTDTQYF.

There are many counts of this clone. The chain joins TRBV5-5 to TRBJ1-5; D is unresolved. The CDR3 loop spans 14 amino acids. Germline-derived CDR1 and CDR2 are SGHKS and YYEKEE (reference sequence). The V end lost 4 bases, the J end lost 7 bases, and 15 bases lay between the germline ends. The CDR3 is CASSQVQFGQPQHF. The CDR3 DNA sequence: TGTGCCAGCAGCCAAGTCCAGTTTGGACAGCCCCAGCATTTT. The whole variable domain, remainder taken from reference TRBV5-5 and TRBJ1-5, is DAGVTQSPTHLIKTRGQQVTLRCSPISGHKSVSWYQQVLGQGPQFIFQYYEKEERGRGNFPDRFSARQFPNYSSELNVNALLLGDSALYLCASSQVQFGQPQHFGDGTRLSIL.

This clone has more than one count but fewer than ten. This chain links TRBV4-2 with TRBJ1-5, with D tentatively TRBD1 (5 bases). V lost 0 bases, J lost 4 bases, and 13 bases lay in between. This CDR3 region has 16 residues. CDR1 and CDR2 (germline): LGHNA, YNFKEQ. Here the CDR3 reads CASSQELGPSNQPQHF. CDR3 nucleotides: TGTGCCAGCAGCCAAGAATTGGGACCGAGTAATCAGCCCCAGCATTTT.

This clone occurred a few times. The V gene is TRBV5-1, the J gene TRBJ2-5; no definite D call. CDR3 length: 13 residues. V was cut by 2 bases and J by 4 bases, with 9 bases left in between. In germline, CDR1 is SGHRS, CDR2 YFSETQ. In DNA form, the CDR3 reads TGCGCCAGCAGCTTCGGTCCGGGAGAGACCCAGTACTTC. This translates into CASSFGPGETQYF.

This clone was found a few times. J is TRBJ1-2 and V is TRBV28; TRBD1 is a possible D gene (5 bases). Germline CDR1 reads MDHEN; CDR2 reads SYDVKM. Deletions cut 6 bases from V and 0 bases from J, with 14 bases between. The CDR3 spans 15 residues. Here the CDR3 DNA reads TGTGCCAGCAGCGGGCGGGGACGGTCTAACTATGGCTACACCTTC. Translated: CASSGRGRSNYGYTF.

This clone was observed at least ten times. The V gene is TRBV5-4, the J gene TRBJ2-5; D is possibly TRBD1 or TRBD2 (6 bases each). This CDR3 is built from 14 residues. The V end was cut by 4 bases, the J end by 3 bases, with 13 bases between. Germline V CDR1 and CDR2: SGHNT, YYREEE (reference sequence). The chain's CDR3 is CASSLRGGEETQYF. CDR3 DNA: TGTGCCAGCAGCCTCAGGGGCGGGGAAGAGACCCAGTACTTC. Variable domain in full (rest from reference TRBV5-4 and TRBJ2-5): ETGVTQSPTHLIKTRGQQVTLRCSSQSGHNTVSWYQQALGQGPQFIFQYYREEENGRGNFPPRFSGLQFPNYSSELNVNALELDDSALYLCASSLRGGEETQYFGPGTRLLVL.

This chain joins TRBV20-1 and TRBJ2-7, with 10 nucleotides matching TRBD2. The germline CDR1 and CDR2 sequences are DFQATT and SNEGSKA (reference sequence). The trim removed 2 bases at V and 13 bases at J, leaving 5 bases unmatched. The CDR3 is made up of 11 amino acids. CDR3 DNA sequence: TGCAGTGCTAGATTGGGGACTAGCGTTTACTTC. Translating gives CSARLGTSVYF.